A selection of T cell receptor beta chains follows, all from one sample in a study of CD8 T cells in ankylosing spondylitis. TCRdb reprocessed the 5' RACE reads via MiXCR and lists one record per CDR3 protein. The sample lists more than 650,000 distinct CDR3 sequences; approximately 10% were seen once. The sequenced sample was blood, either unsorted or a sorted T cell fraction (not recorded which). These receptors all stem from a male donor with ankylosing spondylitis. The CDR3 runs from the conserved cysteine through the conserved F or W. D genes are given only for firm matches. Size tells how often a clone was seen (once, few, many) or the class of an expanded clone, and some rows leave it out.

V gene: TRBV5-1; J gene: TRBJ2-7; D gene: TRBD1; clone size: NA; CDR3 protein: CASSLVQGGYEYEQYF; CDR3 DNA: TGCGCCAGCAGCTTGGTTCAAGGGGGCTACGAATACGAGCAGTACTTC
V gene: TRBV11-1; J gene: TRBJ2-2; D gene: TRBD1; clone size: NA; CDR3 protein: CASSRDRGVTGELFF; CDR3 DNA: TGTGCCAGCAGCCGGGACAGGGGAGTAACCGGGGAGCTGTTTTTT
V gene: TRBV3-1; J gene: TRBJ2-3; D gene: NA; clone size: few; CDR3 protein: CASSLQSDTQYF; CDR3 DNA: TGTGCCAGCAGCCTACAGTCAGATACGCAGTATTTT
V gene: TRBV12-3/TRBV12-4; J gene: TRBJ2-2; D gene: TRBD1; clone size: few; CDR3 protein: CASSYRGRPTGELFF; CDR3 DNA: TGTGCCAGCAGTTACAGGGGGCGCCCCACCGGGGAGCTGTTTTTT
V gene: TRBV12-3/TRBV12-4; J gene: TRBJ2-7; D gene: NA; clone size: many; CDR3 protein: CASSETGLNSYEQYF; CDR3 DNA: TGTGCCAGCAGTGAAACAGGGTTGAATTCCTACGAGCAGTACTTC
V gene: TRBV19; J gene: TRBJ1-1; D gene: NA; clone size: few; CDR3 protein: CASSIQWQTTEAFF; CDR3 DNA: TGTGCCAGTAGTATCCAGTGGCAGACTACTGAAGCTTTCTTT
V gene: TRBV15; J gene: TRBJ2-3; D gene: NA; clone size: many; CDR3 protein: CATSGTKGTQYF; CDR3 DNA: TGTGCCACCAGCGGAACAAAGGGGACGCAGTATTTT
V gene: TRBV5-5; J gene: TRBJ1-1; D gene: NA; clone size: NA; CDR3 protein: CASSFADRNTEAFF; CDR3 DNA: TGTGCCAGCAGCTTCGCCGACAGGAACACTGAAGCTTTCTTT
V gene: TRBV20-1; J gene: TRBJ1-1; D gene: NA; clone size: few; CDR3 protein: CSASHVLNTEAFF; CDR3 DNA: TGCAGTGCTAGCCATGTGTTGAACACTGAAGCTTTCTTT
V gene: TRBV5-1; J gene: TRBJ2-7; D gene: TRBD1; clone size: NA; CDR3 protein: CASSTLPGQGREQYF; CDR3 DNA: TGCGCCAGCAGTACATTGCCGGGACAGGGGCGCGAGCAGTACTTC
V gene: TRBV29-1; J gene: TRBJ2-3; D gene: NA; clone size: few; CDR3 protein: CSVEEDRLGTDTQYF; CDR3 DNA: TGCAGCGTTGAAGAGGACCGCTTGGGGACAGATACGCAGTATTTT
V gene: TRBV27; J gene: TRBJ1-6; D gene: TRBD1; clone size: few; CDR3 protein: CASRQGQYNSPLHF; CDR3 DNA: TGTGCCAGCAGACAGGGACAGTATAATTCACCCCTCCACTTT
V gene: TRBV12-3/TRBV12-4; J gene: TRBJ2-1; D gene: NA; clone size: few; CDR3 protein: CASSLPGFSYNEQFF; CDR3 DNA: TGTGCCAGCAGTTTACCGGGCTTCTCCTACAATGAGCAGTTCTTC
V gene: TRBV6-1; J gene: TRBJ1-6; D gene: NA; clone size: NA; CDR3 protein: CASSEAIQRYNSPLHF; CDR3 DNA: TGTGCCAGCAGTGAAGCGATTCAACGGTATAATTCACCCCTCCACTTT
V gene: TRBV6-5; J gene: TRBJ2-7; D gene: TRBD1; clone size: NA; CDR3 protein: CASSFPTGGRYEQYF; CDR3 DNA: TGTGCCAGCAGTTTCCCGACAGGGGGCCGTTACGAGCAGTACTTC
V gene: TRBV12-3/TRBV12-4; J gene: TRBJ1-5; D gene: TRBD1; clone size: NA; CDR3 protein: CASSFGQGGYQPQHF; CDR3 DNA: TGTGCCAGCAGCTTCGGACAGGGAGGTTATCAGCCCCAGCATTTT
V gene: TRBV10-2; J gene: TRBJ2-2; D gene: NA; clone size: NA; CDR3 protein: CASQDTYPGAGELFF; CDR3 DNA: TGCGCCAGCCAGGACACCTACCCGGGGGCCGGGGAGCTGTTTTTT
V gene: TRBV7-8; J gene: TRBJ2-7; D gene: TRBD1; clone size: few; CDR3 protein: CASSDPTGADEQYF; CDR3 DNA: TGTGCCAGCAGCGACCCGACAGGGGCCGACGAGCAGTACTTC
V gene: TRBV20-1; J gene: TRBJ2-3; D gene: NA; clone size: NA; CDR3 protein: CSARAGSSTDTQYF; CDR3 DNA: TGCAGTGCTAGAGCGGGTTCTAGCACAGATACGCAGTATTTT
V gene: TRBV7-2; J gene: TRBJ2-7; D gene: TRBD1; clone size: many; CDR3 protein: CASSGGTGDLEQYF; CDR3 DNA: TGTGCCAGCAGCGGGGGGACAGGGGACCTCGAGCAGTACTTC
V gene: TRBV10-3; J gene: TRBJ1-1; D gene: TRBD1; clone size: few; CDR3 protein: CATEPSGQGNTEAFF; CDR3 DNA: TGTGCCACCGAGCCCTCGGGACAGGGGAACACTGAAGCTTTCTTT
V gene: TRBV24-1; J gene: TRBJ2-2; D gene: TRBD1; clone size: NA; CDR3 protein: CATRTGETGELFF; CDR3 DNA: TGTGCCACTCGGACAGGGGAAACCGGGGAGCTGTTTTTT
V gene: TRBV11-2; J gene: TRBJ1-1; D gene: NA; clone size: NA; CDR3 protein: CASSLWGYTEAFF; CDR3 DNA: TGTGCCAGCAGCTTGTGGGGCTACACTGAAGCTTTCTTT
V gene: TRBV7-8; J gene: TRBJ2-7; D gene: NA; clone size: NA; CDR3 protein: CASSLIFTNYEQYF; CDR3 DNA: TGTGCCAGCAGCTTAATTTTCACAAACTACGAGCAGTACTTC
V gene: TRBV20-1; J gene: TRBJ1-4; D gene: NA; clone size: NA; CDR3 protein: CSAQDPATNEKLFF; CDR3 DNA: TGCAGTGCCCAGGACCCTGCAACTAATGAAAAACTGTTTTTT
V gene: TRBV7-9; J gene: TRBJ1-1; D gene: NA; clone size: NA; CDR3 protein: CASSRLSIVRDTEAFF; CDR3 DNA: TGTGCCAGCAGCCGCCTTTCGATCGTCCGGGACACTGAAGCTTTCTTT
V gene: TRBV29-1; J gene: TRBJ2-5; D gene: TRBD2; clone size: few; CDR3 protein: CSVGRGSLQETQYF; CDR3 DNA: TGCAGCGTTGGGCGGGGGTCCCTCCAAGAGACCCAGTACTTC
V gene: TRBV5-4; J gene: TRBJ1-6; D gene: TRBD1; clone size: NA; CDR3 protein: CASSSPDRESPLHF; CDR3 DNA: TGTGCCAGCAGCTCCCCGGACAGGGAGTCACCCCTCCACTTT
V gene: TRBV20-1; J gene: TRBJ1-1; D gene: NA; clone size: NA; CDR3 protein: CSANEGMNTEAFF; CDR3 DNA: TGCAGTGCTAATGAGGGCATGAACACTGAAGCTTTCTTT
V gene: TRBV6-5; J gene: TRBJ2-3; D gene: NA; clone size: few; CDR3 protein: CASSYWNRITDTQYF; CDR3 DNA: TGTGCCAGCAGTTACTGGAACAGAATCACAGATACGCAGTATTTT
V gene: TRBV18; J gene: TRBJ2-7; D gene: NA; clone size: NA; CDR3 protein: CASSPQRAYEQYF; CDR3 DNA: TGTGCCAGCTCACCCCAACGGGCCTACGAGCAGTACTTC
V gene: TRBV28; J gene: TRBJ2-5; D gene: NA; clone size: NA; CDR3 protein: CASSLWRSSVEETQYF; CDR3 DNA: TGTGCCAGCAGTTTATGGAGATCATCCGTCGAAGAGACCCAGTACTTC
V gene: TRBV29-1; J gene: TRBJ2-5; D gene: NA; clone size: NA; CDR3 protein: CSAEDPGLKGQETQYF; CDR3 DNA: TGCAGCGCCGAGGACCCCGGGTTAAAAGGACAAGAGACCCAGTACTTC
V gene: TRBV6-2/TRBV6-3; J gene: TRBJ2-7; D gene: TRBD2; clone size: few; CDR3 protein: CASNDPGLAYEQYF; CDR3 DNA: TGTGCCAGCAATGACCCGGGACTAGCCTACGAGCAGTACTTC
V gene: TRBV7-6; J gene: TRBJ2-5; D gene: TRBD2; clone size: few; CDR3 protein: CASSSWTSGSKETQYF; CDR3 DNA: TGTGCCAGCAGCTCGTGGACTAGCGGGAGTAAGGAGACCCAGTACTTC
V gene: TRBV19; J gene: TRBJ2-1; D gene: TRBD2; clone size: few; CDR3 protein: CASSIGTSGGNEQFF; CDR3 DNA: TGTGCCAGTAGTATTGGCACTAGCGGGGGAAATGAGCAGTTCTTC
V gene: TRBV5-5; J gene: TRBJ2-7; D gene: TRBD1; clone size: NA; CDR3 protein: CASSLGQEIYEQYF; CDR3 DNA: TGTGCCAGCAGCCTGGGACAGGAAATATACGAGCAGTACTTC
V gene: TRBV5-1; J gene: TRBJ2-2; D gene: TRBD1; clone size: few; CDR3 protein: CASKFGTGGTGELFF; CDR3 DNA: TGCGCCAGCAAATTCGGGACAGGAGGAACCGGGGAGCTGTTTTTT
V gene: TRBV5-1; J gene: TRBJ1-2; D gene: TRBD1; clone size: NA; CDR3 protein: CASSGNRGSLYGYTF; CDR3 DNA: TGCGCCAGCAGCGGAAACAGGGGCTCCCTTTATGGCTACACCTTC
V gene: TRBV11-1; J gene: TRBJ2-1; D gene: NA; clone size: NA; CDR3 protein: CASSLARDADSSYNEQFF; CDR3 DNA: TGTGCCAGCAGCTTAGCGCGTGATGCGGATAGCTCCTACAATGAGCAGTTCTTC
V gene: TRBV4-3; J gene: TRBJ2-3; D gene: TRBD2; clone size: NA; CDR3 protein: CASSQLGLAGADTQYF; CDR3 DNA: TGCGCCAGCAGCCAATTGGGACTAGCGGGAGCAGATACGCAGTATTTT